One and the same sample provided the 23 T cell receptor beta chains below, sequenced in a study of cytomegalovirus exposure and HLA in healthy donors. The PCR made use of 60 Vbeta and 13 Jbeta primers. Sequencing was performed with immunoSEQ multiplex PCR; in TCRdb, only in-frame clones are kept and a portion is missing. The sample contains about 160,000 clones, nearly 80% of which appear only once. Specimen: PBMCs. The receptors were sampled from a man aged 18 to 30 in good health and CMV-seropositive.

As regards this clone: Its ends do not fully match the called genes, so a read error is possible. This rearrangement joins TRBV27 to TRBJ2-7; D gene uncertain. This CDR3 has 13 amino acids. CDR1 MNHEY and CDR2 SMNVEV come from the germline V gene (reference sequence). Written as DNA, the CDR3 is TGTGCCAGCAGCTTATATCTACTCGACGAGCAGTACTTC. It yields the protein CASSLYLLDEQYF.

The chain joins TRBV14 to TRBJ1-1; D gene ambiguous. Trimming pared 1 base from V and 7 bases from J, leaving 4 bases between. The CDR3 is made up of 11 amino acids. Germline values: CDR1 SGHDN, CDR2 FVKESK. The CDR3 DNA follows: TGTGCCAGCAGCCAAGTGAGTGAAGCTTTCTTT. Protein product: CASSQVSEAFF. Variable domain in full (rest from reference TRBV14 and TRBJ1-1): EAGVTQFPSHSVIEKGQTVTLRCDPISGHDNLYWYRRVMGKEIKFLLHFVKESKQDESGMPNNRFLAERTGGTYSTLKVQPAELEDSGVYFCASSQVSEAFFGQGTRLTVV.

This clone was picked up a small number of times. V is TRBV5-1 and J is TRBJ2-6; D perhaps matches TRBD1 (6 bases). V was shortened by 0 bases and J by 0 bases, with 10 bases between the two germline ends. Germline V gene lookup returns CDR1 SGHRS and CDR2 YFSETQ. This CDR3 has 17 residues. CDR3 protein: CASSLVRQVSGANVLTF. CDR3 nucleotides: TGCGCCAGCAGCTTGGTTCGACAGGTCTCTGGGGCCAACGTCCTGACTTTC. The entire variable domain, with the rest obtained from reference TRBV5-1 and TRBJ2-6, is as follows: KAGVTQTPRYLIKTRGQQVTLSCSPISGHRSVSWYQQTPGQGLQFLFEYFSETQRNKGNFPGRFSGRQFSNSRSEMNVSTLELGDSALYLCASSLVRQVSGANVLTFGAGSRLTVL.

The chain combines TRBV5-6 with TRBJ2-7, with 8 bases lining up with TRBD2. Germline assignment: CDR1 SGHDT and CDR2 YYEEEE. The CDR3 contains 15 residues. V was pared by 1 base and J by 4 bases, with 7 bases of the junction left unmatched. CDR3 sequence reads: CASSLKVAGIYEQYF. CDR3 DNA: TGTGCCAGCAGCTTGAAGGTAGCGGGAATTTACGAGCAGTACTTC.

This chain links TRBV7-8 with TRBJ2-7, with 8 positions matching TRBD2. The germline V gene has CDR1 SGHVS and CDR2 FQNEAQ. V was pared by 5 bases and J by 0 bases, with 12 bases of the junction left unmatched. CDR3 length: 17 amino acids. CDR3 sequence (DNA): TGTGCCAGCAGCGACCGAACCGGGACTAGGCCCTCCTACGAGCAGTACTTC. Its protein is CASSDRTGTRPSYEQYF.

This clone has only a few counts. The CDR3 sequence: CASSQVQSANEQFF. The CDR3 coding sequence is TGCGCCAGCAGCCAAGTTCAGTCCGCTAATGAGCAGTTCTTC. This rearrangement joins TRBV4-1 to TRBJ2-1, with D hard to call. CDR3 size: 14 residues. The germline V gene has CDR1 MGHRA and CDR2 YSYEKL. The ends were cut back, 1 base at V and 7 bases at J, with 11 bases in the middle.

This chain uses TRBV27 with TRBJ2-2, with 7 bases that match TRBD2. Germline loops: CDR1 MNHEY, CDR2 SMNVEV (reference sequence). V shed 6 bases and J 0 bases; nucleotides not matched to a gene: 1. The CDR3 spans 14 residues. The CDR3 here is CASSLAANTGELFF. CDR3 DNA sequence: TGTGCCAGCAGCCTAGCGGCGAACACCGGGGAGCTGTTTTTT.

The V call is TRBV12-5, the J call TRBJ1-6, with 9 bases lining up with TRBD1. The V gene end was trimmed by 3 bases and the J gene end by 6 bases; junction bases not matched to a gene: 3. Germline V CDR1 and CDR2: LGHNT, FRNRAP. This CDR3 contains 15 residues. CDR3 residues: CASGFSGQGNSPLHF. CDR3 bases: TGTGCTAGTGGTTTCTCGGGACAGGGTAATTCACCCCTCCACTTT.

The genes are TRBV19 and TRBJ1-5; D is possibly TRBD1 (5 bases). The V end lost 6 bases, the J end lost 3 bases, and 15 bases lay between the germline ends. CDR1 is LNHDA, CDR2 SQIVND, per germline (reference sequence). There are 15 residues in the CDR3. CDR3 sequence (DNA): TGTGCCAGTAGAACCCAGACAGTGTACAATCAGCCCCAGCATTTT. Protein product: CASRTQTVYNQPQHF.

CDR3 protein: CASSYPRQTEAFF. The CDR3 DNA follows: TGTGCCAGCAGCTACCCAAGACAGACTGAAGCTTTCTTT. The rearrangement links TRBV7-9 to TRBJ1-1, with D possibly matching TRBD1 (5 bases). The length of the CDR3 is 13 residues. Trimming pared 4 bases from V and 5 bases from J, leaving 11 bases between. The germline gives CDR1 SEHNR, CDR2 FQNEAQ (reference sequence).

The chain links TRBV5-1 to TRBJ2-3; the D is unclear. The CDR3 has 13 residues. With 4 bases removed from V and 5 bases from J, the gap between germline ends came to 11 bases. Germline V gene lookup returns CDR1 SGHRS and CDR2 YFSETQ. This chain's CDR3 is CASSPLALDTQYF. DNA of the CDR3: TGCGCCAGCAGCCCCCTGGCCCTAGATACGCAGTATTTT.

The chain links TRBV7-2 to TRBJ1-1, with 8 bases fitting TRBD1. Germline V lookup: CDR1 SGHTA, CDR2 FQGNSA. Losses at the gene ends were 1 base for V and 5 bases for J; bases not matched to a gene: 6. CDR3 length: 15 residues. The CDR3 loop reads CASSLDNRGGTEAFF. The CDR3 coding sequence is TGTGCCAGCAGCTTAGATAACAGGGGGGGAACTGAAGCTTTCTTT.

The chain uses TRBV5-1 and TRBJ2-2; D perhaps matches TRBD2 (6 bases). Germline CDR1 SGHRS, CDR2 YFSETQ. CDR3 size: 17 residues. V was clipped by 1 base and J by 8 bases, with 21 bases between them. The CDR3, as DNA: TGCGCCAGCAGCTTGAAGAACGGAGGGCAAAGGGCTGGGGAGCTGTTTTTT. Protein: CASSLKNGGQRAGELFF.

The CDR3 is CASSLGDRGQLNYGYTF. The CDR3 DNA follows: TGTGCCAGCAGCTTAGGGGACAGGGGACAACTCAACTATGGCTACACCTTC. The chain has TRBV5-4 and TRBJ1-2; 10 bases are a match to TRBD1. J gave up 2 bases and V 2 bases, and 9 bases lay outside the gene matches. The CDR3 is made up of 17 amino acids. From germline, CDR1 is SGHNT and CDR2 YYREEE (reference sequence).

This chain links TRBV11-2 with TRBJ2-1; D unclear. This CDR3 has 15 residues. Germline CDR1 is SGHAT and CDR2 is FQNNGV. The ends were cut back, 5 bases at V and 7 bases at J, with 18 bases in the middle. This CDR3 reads CASSPPASGRNEQFF. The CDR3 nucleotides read TGTGCCAGCAGCCCCCCCGCTTCGGGTAGGAATGAGCAGTTCTTC.

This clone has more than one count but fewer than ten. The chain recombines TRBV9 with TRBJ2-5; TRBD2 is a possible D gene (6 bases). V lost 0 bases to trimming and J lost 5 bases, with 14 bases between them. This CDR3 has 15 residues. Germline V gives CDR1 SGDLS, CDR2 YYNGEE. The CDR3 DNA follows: TGTGCCAGCAGCGTAGCTGGAGGGGTGGCGGAGACCCAGTACTTC. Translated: CASSVAGGVAETQYF.

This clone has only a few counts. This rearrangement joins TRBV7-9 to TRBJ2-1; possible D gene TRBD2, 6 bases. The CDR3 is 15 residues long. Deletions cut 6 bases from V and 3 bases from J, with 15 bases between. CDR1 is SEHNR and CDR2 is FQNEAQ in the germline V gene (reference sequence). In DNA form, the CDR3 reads TGTGCCAGCAGTCCCGGGGGTACCGTCTACAATGAGCAGTTCTTC. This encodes CASSPGGTVYNEQFF.

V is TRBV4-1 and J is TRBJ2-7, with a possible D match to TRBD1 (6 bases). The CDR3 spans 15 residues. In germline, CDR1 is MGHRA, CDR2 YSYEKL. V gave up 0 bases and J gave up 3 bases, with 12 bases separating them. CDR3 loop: CASSQDGTPLYEQYF. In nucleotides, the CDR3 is TGCGCCAGCAGCCAAGACGGGACACCGCTCTACGAGCAGTACTTC.

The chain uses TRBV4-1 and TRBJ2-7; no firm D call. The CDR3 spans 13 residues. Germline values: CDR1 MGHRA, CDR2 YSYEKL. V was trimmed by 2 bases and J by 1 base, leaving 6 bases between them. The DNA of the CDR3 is TGCGCCAGCAGCCAAACGCGGTCCTACGAGCAGTACTTC. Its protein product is CASSQTRSYEQYF.

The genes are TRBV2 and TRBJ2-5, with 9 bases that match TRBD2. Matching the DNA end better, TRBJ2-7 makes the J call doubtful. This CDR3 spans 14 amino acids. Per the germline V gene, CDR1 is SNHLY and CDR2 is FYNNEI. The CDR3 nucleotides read TGTGCCAGCAGTCTAGCGGGGCGCCTAGACGAGCAGTACTTC. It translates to CASSLAGRLDEQYF.

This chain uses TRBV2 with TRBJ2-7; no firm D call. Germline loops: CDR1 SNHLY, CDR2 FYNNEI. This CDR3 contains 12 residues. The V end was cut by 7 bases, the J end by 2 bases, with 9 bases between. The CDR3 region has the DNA TGTGCCAGCAACGCCGGAGCCTACGAGCAGTACTTC. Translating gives CASNAGAYEQYF.

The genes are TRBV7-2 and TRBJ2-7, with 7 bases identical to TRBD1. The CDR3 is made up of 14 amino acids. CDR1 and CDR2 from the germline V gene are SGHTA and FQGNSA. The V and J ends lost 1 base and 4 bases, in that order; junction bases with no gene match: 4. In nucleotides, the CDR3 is TGTGCCAGCAGCTTAGGGGGACAGTTTTACGAGCAGTACTTC. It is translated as CASSLGGQFYEQYF.

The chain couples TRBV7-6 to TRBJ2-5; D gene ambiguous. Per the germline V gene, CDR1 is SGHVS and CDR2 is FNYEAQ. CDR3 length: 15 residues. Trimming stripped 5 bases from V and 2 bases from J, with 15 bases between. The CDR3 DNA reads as TGTGCCAGCAGCCCCCCAGCGAGTGCTCAAGAGACCCAGTACTTC. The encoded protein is CASSPPASAQETQYF.